This TCR beta chain was obtained from a study of T-cell reconstitution after alpha-beta-depleted transplantation in children. Study-wide points: Day-60 TCRbeta diversity that was high in some patients was derived from surviving recipient T cells and thymic progenitors.

The V and J ends lost 3 bases and 0 bases respectively, with 4 bases between them. Germline CDR1 is SGHDT and CDR2 is YYEEEE. This CDR3 is built from 12 residues. This clonotype was counted many times. Antigen unknown. Unique molecular identifiers were incorporated into the prepared TCRbeta library. TCRdb independently ran MiXCR on the PCR reads; one entry per CDR3 protein. The sample carries about 300,000 distinct CDR3 sequences, 10% recorded once. Material: PBMCs, obtained before TCRalphabeta/CD19-depleted stem cell transplant. The rearrangement uses TRBV5-6 and TRBJ2-7; D remains unclear. This sequence was found in a boy under three years old with acute myeloid leukemia, due to receive a stem cell transplant. The CDR3 protein is CASSWASYEQYF. CDR3 DNA: TGTGCCAGCAGCTGGGCCTCCTACGAGCAGTACTTC.